A single TCR beta chain is shown here with its context. In germline, CDR1 is KGHDR, CDR2 SFDVKD. The trim removed 5 bases at V and 6 bases at J, leaving 8 bases unmatched. The CDR3 contains 15 residues. Sequencing was performed with immunoSEQ multiplex PCR; in TCRdb, only in-frame clones are kept and a portion is missing. Of tens of thousands of clones detected, approximately 88% appear once; the ten largest clones hold 5% to 6.5%. The source of the sample is a study of blood T cell repertoires in COVID-19. Input material: peripheral blood. This rearrangement joins TRBV24-1 to TRBJ2-5; 10 bases map to TRBD1. The clonotype originates from a man aged 50-59 years with active COVID-19. CDR3 bases: TGTGCCACCAGTGCCTGGACAGGGGGAGGACAGACCCAGTACTTC. This sequence encodes CATSAWTGGGQTQYF.